The T cell receptor (beta chain) described here comes from a study of blood T cell repertoires in COVID-19. Study context: COVID-19 samples collected from the United States, Italy and Spain covered acute and convalescent phases. In each case, the material was cDNA or gDNA derived from T cells, B-cell-depleted T cells, or PBMCs.

Only in-frame clones appear in the TCRdb table, and some are missing; sequencing was by immunoSEQ multiplex PCR. The table shows hundreds of thousands of clones, with 70% to 90% occurring only once. The trim removed 3 bases at V and 4 bases at J, leaving 2 bases unmatched. The V gene's germline CDR1 is SGHRS and CDR2 YFSETQ. The CDR3 length is 15 residues. V gene TRBV5-1 combines with J gene TRBJ2-1, with TRBD2 matching over 12 bases. The origin of this receptor is a woman aged 45-60 years with acute or convalescent COVID-19. Sequenced: peripheral blood. In DNA, the CDR3 is TGCGCCAGCAGCTCGACTAGCGGGAGTTACAATGAGCAGTTCTTC. Translation gives CASSSTSGSYNEQFF.